A selection of T cell receptor beta chains follows, all from one sample in a study of glioma-infiltrating T cells. In TCRdb, the multiplex PCR reads were re-called with MiXCR into one record per CDR3 protein. The table lists about 210,000 distinct CDR3 sequences, more than 30% of them singletons, with 20% to 25% in the top ten. The sequenced material came from glioma tissue, nonneoplastic brain tissue, or PBMCs (not recorded which). The receptors were gathered from a human donor with low-grade glioma or glioblastoma, undergoing nonglioma brain surgery, or in good health (not recorded which). The CDR3 runs from the conserved cysteine through the conserved F or W. D genes are given only for firm matches. Not every row has a clone size; where given, it reads once, few, many or a size class.

d_gene: -
j_gene: TRBJ2-1
v_gene: TRBV11-2
abundance: many
CDR3aa: CASSLAKYNEQFF
CDR3nt: TGTGCCAGCAGCTTAGCCAAATACAATGAGCAGTTCTTC

d_gene: TRBD2
j_gene: TRBJ2-1
v_gene: TRBV6-1
abundance: many
CDR3aa: CASSELGAGVRFF
CDR3nt: TGTGCCAGCAGTGAACTGGGAGCGGGAGTCCGGTTCTTC

d_gene: -
j_gene: TRBJ1-1
v_gene: TRBV12-3/TRBV12-4
abundance: -
CDR3aa: CASSSWTEKTEVFF
CDR3nt: TGTGCCAGCAGTTCCTGGACGGAGAAAACTGAAGTTTTCTTT

d_gene: -
j_gene: TRBJ1-1
v_gene: TRBV25-1
abundance: -
CDR3aa: CASSEYSGTPFRAFF
CDR3nt: TGTGCCAGCAGTGAATATAGCGGGACGCCATTCCGGGCTTTCTTT

d_gene: TRBD2
j_gene: TRBJ2-1
v_gene: TRBV20-1
abundance: many
CDR3aa: CSARVLAGEGEQFF
CDR3nt: TGCAGTGCTAGAGTACTAGCGGGAGAGGGTGAGCAGTTCTTC

d_gene: -
j_gene: TRBJ2-5
v_gene: TRBV5-1
abundance: -
CDR3aa: CASSLEGGSGETQYF
CDR3nt: TGCGCCAGCAGCTTGGAGGGGGGCAGTGGAGAGACCCAGTACTTC

d_gene: TRBD2
j_gene: TRBJ2-5
v_gene: TRBV6-6
abundance: many
CDR3aa: CASSYSQREQETQYF
CDR3nt: TGTGCCAGCAGTTACTCCCAGCGGGAGCAAGAGACCCAGTACTTC

d_gene: TRBD2
j_gene: TRBJ2-5
v_gene: TRBV6-2/TRBV6-3
abundance: many
CDR3aa: CASSPGTSRKETQYF
CDR3nt: TGTGCCAGCAGTCCCGGGACTAGCAGAAAGGAGACCCAGTACTTC

d_gene: TRBD1
j_gene: TRBJ1-1
v_gene: TRBV10-2
abundance: few
CDR3aa: CASTPSDRGGTEAFF
CDR3nt: TGCGCCAGCACCCCTTCAGACAGGGGTGGAACTGAAGCTTTCTTT

d_gene: TRBD1
j_gene: TRBJ2-1
v_gene: TRBV20-1
abundance: many
CDR3aa: CSARDAGTGVYNEQFF
CDR3nt: TGCAGTGCTAGAGACGCCGGGACAGGGGTCTACAATGAGCAGTTCTTC

d_gene: -
j_gene: TRBJ2-1
v_gene: TRBV9
abundance: -
CDR3aa: CASSVVGTNLYNEQFF
CDR3nt: TGTGCCAGCAGCGTAGTTGGGACAAACCTATACAATGAGCAGTTCTTC

d_gene: -
j_gene: TRBJ1-1
v_gene: TRBV6-2/TRBV6-3
abundance: many
CDR3aa: CASSLSSEISTKHTEAFF
CDR3nt: TGTGCCAGCAGCCTCTCCTCAGAGATCTCAACGAAGCACACTGAAGCTTTCTTT

d_gene: TRBD1
j_gene: TRBJ1-5
v_gene: TRBV4-1
abundance: many
CDR3aa: CASSLDRGTNSNQPQHF
CDR3nt: TGCGCCAGCAGCTTGGACAGGGGGACTAATAGCAATCAGCCCCAGCATTTT

d_gene: TRBD1
j_gene: TRBJ1-1
v_gene: TRBV5-1
abundance: many
CDR3aa: CASSLKQGAAEAFF
CDR3nt: TGCGCCAGCAGCTTAAAACAGGGGGCGGCTGAAGCTTTCTTT

d_gene: TRBD1
j_gene: TRBJ1-1
v_gene: TRBV4-3
abundance: many
CDR3aa: CASSLNRGLRNTEAFF
CDR3nt: TGCGCCAGCAGCCTTAACAGGGGGCTCAGGAACACTGAAGCTTTCTTT

d_gene: TRBD2
j_gene: TRBJ2-5
v_gene: TRBV6-2/TRBV6-3
abundance: many
CDR3aa: CASSYPEREGLMETQYF
CDR3nt: TGTGCCAGCAGTTACCCGGAGCGGGAGGGCCTCATGGAGACCCAGTACTTC

d_gene: -
j_gene: TRBJ1-6
v_gene: TRBV7-2
abundance: many
CDR3aa: CASSFNRQANNSPLHF
CDR3nt: TGTGCCAGCAGCTTTAATCGACAGGCTAATAATTCACCCCTCCACTTT

d_gene: -
j_gene: TRBJ2-3
v_gene: TRBV4-1
abundance: -
CDR3aa: CASSQQPGNRNRVDTQYF
CDR3nt: TGCGCCAGCAGCCAACAACCCGGGAACCGGAACAGGGTGGATACGCAGTATTTT

d_gene: TRBD2
j_gene: TRBJ2-7
v_gene: TRBV5-4
abundance: many
CDR3aa: CASSLGTSVSYEQYF
CDR3nt: TGTGCCAGCAGCTTAGGGACTAGCGTCTCCTACGAGCAGTACTTC

d_gene: TRBD2
j_gene: TRBJ2-7
v_gene: TRBV19
abundance: -
CDR3aa: CASIRLAGGHCEQYF
CDR3nt: TGTGCCAGTATTCGACTAGCGGGAGGGCACTGCGAGCAGTACTTC

d_gene: -
j_gene: TRBJ1-2
v_gene: TRBV29-1
abundance: few
CDR3aa: CSVGVEPGGYTF
CDR3nt: TGCAGCGTTGGGGTAGAGCCGGGTGGCTACACCTTC

d_gene: -
j_gene: TRBJ1-1
v_gene: TRBV28
abundance: many
CDR3aa: CASSRKPAVAEAFF
CDR3nt: TGTGCCAGCAGCCGGAAACCGGCGGTCGCTGAAGCTTTCTTT

d_gene: -
j_gene: TRBJ2-3
v_gene: TRBV28
abundance: many
CDR3aa: CASSTPVDTQYF
CDR3nt: TGTGCCAGCAGTACTCCGGTGGATACGCAGTATTTT

d_gene: TRBD1
j_gene: TRBJ1-1
v_gene: TRBV6-1
abundance: many
CDR3aa: CASSRQGTGEAFF
CDR3nt: TGTGCCAGCAGTAGACAGGGAACAGGTGAAGCTTTCTTT

d_gene: -
j_gene: TRBJ2-4
v_gene: TRBV7-9
abundance: -
CDR3aa: CASSFSRRDIQYF
CDR3nt: TGTGCCAGCAGCTTTTCCAGGCGGGACATTCAGTACTTC

d_gene: -
j_gene: TRBJ1-2
v_gene: TRBV5-6
abundance: -
CDR3aa: CASSWRTPRDGYTF
CDR3nt: TGTGCCAGCAGCTGGCGGACACCACGCGATGGCTACACCTTC

d_gene: TRBD2
j_gene: TRBJ2-1
v_gene: TRBV2
abundance: -
CDR3aa: CASSEEAGVRYNEQFF
CDR3nt: TGTGCCAGCAGTGAAGAAGCGGGAGTAAGGTACAATGAGCAGTTCTTC

d_gene: TRBD2
j_gene: TRBJ2-7
v_gene: TRBV6-5
abundance: many
CDR3aa: CASSYRRGGYEQYF
CDR3nt: TGTGCCAGCAGTTACCGCCGGGGGGGGTACGAGCAGTACTTC

d_gene: TRBD2
j_gene: TRBJ2-3
v_gene: TRBV3-1
abundance: -
CDR3aa: CASSSPQTSESRDTQYF
CDR3nt: TGTGCCAGCAGCTCCCCACAGACTAGCGAGAGCAGAGATACGCAGTATTTT

d_gene: TRBD1
j_gene: TRBJ1-2
v_gene: TRBV5-4
abundance: many
CDR3aa: CASSLPAGGGYTF
CDR3nt: TGTGCCAGCAGCTTGCCGGCAGGGGGTGGCTACACCTTC

d_gene: -
j_gene: TRBJ1-2
v_gene: TRBV10-3
abundance: -
CDR3aa: CAISEGLLNYGYTF
CDR3nt: TGTGCCATCAGTGAGGGCCTTCTTAACTATGGCTACACCTTC

d_gene: -
j_gene: TRBJ2-3
v_gene: TRBV4-1
abundance: -
CDR3aa: CASSLDLGATSTDTQYF
CDR3nt: TGCGCCAGCAGCCTAGACCTCGGGGCCACTAGCACAGATACGCAGTATTTT

d_gene: -
j_gene: TRBJ2-7
v_gene: TRBV24-1
abundance: -
CDR3aa: CATSDSGPVEYEQYF
CDR3nt: TGTGCCACCAGTGATTCTGGACCGGTGGAATACGAGCAGTACTTC

d_gene: TRBD1
j_gene: TRBJ2-5
v_gene: TRBV27
abundance: many
CDR3aa: CASTLTGGFAETQYF
CDR3nt: TGTGCCAGCACTTTGACAGGGGGATTTGCAGAGACCCAGTACTTC

d_gene: -
j_gene: TRBJ2-3
v_gene: TRBV5-5
abundance: -
CDR3aa: CASSLWGRRGADTQYF
CDR3nt: TGTGCCAGCAGCTTGTGGGGCCGAAGGGGCGCAGATACGCAGTATTTT

d_gene: TRBD1
j_gene: TRBJ2-7
v_gene: TRBV18
abundance: many
CDR3aa: CASSPRTGASSYEQYF
CDR3nt: TGTGCCAGCTCACCTCGGACAGGGGCTAGCTCCTACGAGCAGTACTTC

d_gene: -
j_gene: TRBJ2-3
v_gene: TRBV28
abundance: many
CDR3aa: CASSPPSTDTQYF
CDR3nt: TGTGCCAGCAGTCCCCCATCCACAGATACGCAGTATTTT

d_gene: -
j_gene: TRBJ2-3
v_gene: TRBV28
abundance: -
CDR3aa: CASSSPAGGNTQYF
CDR3nt: TGTGCCAGCAGTTCCCCGGCCGGTGGAAATACGCAGTATTTT

d_gene: -
j_gene: TRBJ1-2
v_gene: TRBV4-3
abundance: many
CDR3aa: CASSQVWGMGTNYGYTF
CDR3nt: TGCGCCAGCAGCCAAGTTTGGGGGATGGGGACTAACTATGGCTACACCTTC

d_gene: TRBD2
j_gene: TRBJ2-7
v_gene: TRBV19
abundance: -
CDR3aa: CASSSSGTSGSYEQYF
CDR3nt: TGTGCCAGTAGTAGCTCCGGGACTAGCGGATCCTACGAGCAGTACTTC

d_gene: -
j_gene: TRBJ1-2
v_gene: TRBV28
abundance: once
CDR3aa: CASSRDKYGYTF
CDR3nt: TGTGCCAGCAGTAGAGATAAATATGGCTACACCTTC

d_gene: TRBD1
j_gene: TRBJ2-3
v_gene: TRBV6-5
abundance: -
CDR3aa: CASEGQGTNTDTQYF
CDR3nt: TGTGCCAGCGAGGGACAGGGAACTAACACAGATACGCAGTATTTT

d_gene: TRBD2
j_gene: TRBJ2-1
v_gene: TRBV28
abundance: many
CDR3aa: CASTSGLAGGREQFF
CDR3nt: TGTGCCAGCACCTCCGGACTAGCGGGAGGGCGGGAGCAGTTCTTC

d_gene: -
j_gene: TRBJ2-7
v_gene: TRBV12-3/TRBV12-4
abundance: -
CDR3aa: CASSRQHSSYEQYF
CDR3nt: TGTGCCAGCAGTCGGCAACATAGCTCCTACGAGCAGTACTTC

d_gene: TRBD2
j_gene: TRBJ2-3
v_gene: TRBV6-2/TRBV6-3
abundance: many
CDR3aa: CASSFSGMTDTQYF
CDR3nt: TGTGCCAGCAGTTTTAGCGGGATGACAGATACGCAGTATTTT

d_gene: -
j_gene: TRBJ2-1
v_gene: TRBV28
abundance: -
CDR3aa: CASSGGITYEQFF
CDR3nt: TGTGCCAGCTCTGGCGGGATAACCTACGAGCAGTTTTTC

d_gene: -
j_gene: TRBJ1-2
v_gene: TRBV4-2
abundance: many
CDR3aa: CASSQRGTTYGYTF
CDR3nt: TGTGCCAGCAGCCAACGTGGGACAACCTATGGCTACACCTTC

d_gene: TRBD2
j_gene: TRBJ2-3
v_gene: TRBV12-3/TRBV12-4
abundance: few
CDR3aa: CASSFGLAGLSTDTQYF
CDR3nt: TGTGCCAGCAGTTTCGGACTAGCGGGACTAAGCACAGATACGCAGTATTTT

d_gene: TRBD2
j_gene: TRBJ2-1
v_gene: TRBV9
abundance: few
CDR3aa: CASRPGLAETNEQFF
CDR3nt: TGTGCCAGCAGACCGGGACTAGCGGAAACCAATGAGCAGTTCTTC

d_gene: -
j_gene: TRBJ2-1
v_gene: TRBV18
abundance: many
CDR3aa: CASSPPSSSYNEQFF
CDR3nt: TGTGCCAGCTCACCACCGAGTAGTTCCTACAATGAGCAGTTCTTC

d_gene: -
j_gene: TRBJ1-1
v_gene: TRBV20-1
abundance: many
CDR3aa: CSAGRLNTEAFF
CDR3nt: TGCAGTGCTGGACGGCTGAACACTGAAGCTTTCTTT

d_gene: TRBD2
j_gene: TRBJ2-3
v_gene: TRBV20-1
abundance: -
CDR3aa: CSARDLGGLAGGDTQYF
CDR3nt: TGCAGTGCTAGAGATCTTGGTGGACTAGCGGGAGGAGATACGCAGTATTTT

d_gene: -
j_gene: TRBJ1-3
v_gene: TRBV7-2
abundance: many
CDR3aa: CASSLVGVAGNTIYF
CDR3nt: TGTGCCAGCAGCTTAGTAGGGGTTGCTGGAAACACCATATATTTT

d_gene: -
j_gene: TRBJ2-7
v_gene: TRBV12-3/TRBV12-4
abundance: few
CDR3aa: CASSPGEGYGEQYF
CDR3nt: TGTGCCAGCAGTCCCGGGGAAGGGTATGGCGAGCAGTACTTC

d_gene: -
j_gene: TRBJ2-7
v_gene: TRBV7-2
abundance: -
CDR3aa: CASSTRNGGSSDEQYF
CDR3nt: TGTGCCAGCAGCACAAGGAACGGAGGGAGTAGCGACGAGCAGTACTTC